Sequencing of this T cell receptor (beta chain) was carried out in a study of vaccination and CD4 T cells after COVID-19. Turning to the study itself: It was a median about 100 days after diagnosis, with a range of 35 to 161, that post-COVID samples were drawn.

Treatment indicated: roughly 11-day PBMC culture with coronavirus spike peptide pools or control peptides (ViraFEST assay). Germline loops: CDR1 SEHNR, CDR2 FQNEAQ (reference sequence). The CDR3 consists of 16 residues. V shed 1 base and J shed 6 bases, with 17 bases lying between them. In regard to this clonotype: What it recognizes is unknown.

The Oncomine TCR Beta short-read assay was applied to DNA of cultured CD4+ T cells. A single record per CDR3 protein comes from TCRdb applying MiXCR to the PCR reads. The sample contains around 3,000 distinct CDR3 sequences, 45% to 55% of which appear only once. This receptor was obtained from a human donor who had recovered from COVID-19. Specimen: CD4+ T cells from blood, cultured in vitro. The J gene is TRBJ2-3, the V gene TRBV7-9; D call uncertain. CDR3 sequence: CASSLVRPEVVDTQYF. The CDR3 DNA reads as TGTGCCAGCAGCTTAGTTCGGCCCGAGGTGGTTGATACGCAGTATTTT.